The next 28 T cell receptor beta chains were all read from a single sample in a study of neurological immune-mediated disorders. TCRdb reanalysed the 5' RACE reads using MiXCR and keeps one entry per CDR3 protein. The sample lists under 70,000 distinct CDR3 sequences; roughly 3.5% were seen once. Sequencing was done on a sample of PBMCs. The source is a woman aged 60-70 years with multiple sclerosis.

This clonotype was counted many times. V is TRBV4-1 and J is TRBJ1-2, with 8 bases aligning to TRBD1. CDR3 length: 17 residues. Germline V lookup: CDR1 MGHRA, CDR2 YSYEKL. V dropped 0 bases and J dropped 4; count of bases not matched to a gene: 10. The CDR3 DNA follows: TGCGCCAGCAGCCAAGACTCCCGGGGCAGGGGGCTCTATGGCTACACCTTC. It codes for CASSQDSRGRGLYGYTF.

The chain recombines TRBV7-6 with TRBJ2-5; perhaps D is TRBD1 or TRBD2 (7 bases each). Deletions cut 5 bases from V and 4 bases from J, with 20 bases between. Germline V gene lookup returns CDR1 SGHVS and CDR2 FNYEAQ. CDR3 length equals 16 residues. The CDR3 DNA is TGTGCCAGCAGCAGGGGGCAAGCGGGGATGGGAGAGACCCAGTACTTC. Translation gives CASSRGQAGMGETQYF.

This clonotype was counted many times. The chain couples TRBV7-9 to TRBJ2-7; D remains unclear. The CDR3 is made up of 14 amino acids. Trimming left V 5 bases short and J 0 bases short, with 11 bases between. CDR1 and CDR2 (germline): SEHNR, FQNEAQ (reference sequence). The CDR3 sequence: CASSRKGSSYEQYF. The CDR3 nucleotides are TGTGCCAGCAGCCGAAAGGGCAGCTCCTACGAGCAGTACTTC.

This clonotype was observed many times. A read error may produce the germline difference seen at one junction end. The genes are TRBV10-2 and TRBJ2-7; maybe TRBD2 (5 bases). Germline V CDR1 and CDR2: WSHSY, SAAADI. The CDR3 spans 13 residues. The CDR3 is CASTEGKTYEQYF. The CDR3 DNA reads as TGCGCCAGCACTGAGGGAAAAACCTACGAGCAGTACTTC.

Turning to this clonotype: A clone one base away is much larger, so this may be a read error. V gene TRBV24-1 combines with J gene TRBJ1-5, with D possibly being TRBD1 (5 bases). CDR3 size: 12 residues. CDR1 and CDR2 (germline): KGHDR, SFDVKD. The CDR3 loop is CATSRGNQPQNF. Written as DNA, the CDR3 is TGTGCCACCAGTCGGGGGAATCAGCCCCAGAATTTT.

This clonotype came up many times. The V call is TRBV20-1, the J call TRBJ2-3; D remains unclear. The V and J ends lost 0 bases and 0 bases respectively, with 7 bases between them. The CDR3 consists of 14 residues. Germline-derived CDR1 and CDR2 are DFQATT and SNEGSKA (reference sequence). CDR3 nucleotides: TGCAGTGCTAGAGATTCGCGAAGCACAGATACGCAGTATTTT. Translation gives CSARDSRSTDTQYF.

At least ten counts were recorded for this clonotype. V and J are TRBV11-2 and TRBJ2-3; weak D call: TRBD2 (6 bases). The CDR3 loop spans 17 amino acids. The germline gives CDR1 SGHAT, CDR2 FQNNGV. The ends were cut back, 1 base at V and 4 bases at J, with 18 bases in the middle. The DNA for the CDR3 is TGTGCCAGCAGCTTAGGAGGAGGGCGGGGACCTGCAGATACGCAGTATTTT. As protein: CASSLGGGRGPADTQYF.

The chain employs TRBV21-1 and TRBJ2-3; TRBD1 is taken as the D call from the table, unchecked against the DNA. TRBV21-1 is reported as a pseudogene. CDR3 length equals 18 residues. CDR3 region: CASSQIDRGRDSTDTQYF. The CDR3 DNA follows: TGTGCCAGCAGCCAGATCGACAGGGGCAGGGATAGCACAGATACGCAGTATTTT.

This clonotype was seen repeatedly, ten times or more. The chain recombines TRBV7-9 with TRBJ1-4; no definite D call. The CDR3 has 15 amino acids. V was trimmed by 7 bases and J by 4 bases, leaving 16 bases between them. CDR1 is SEHNR, CDR2 FQNEAQ, per germline (reference sequence). CDR3 loop: CASTSITGGNEKLFF. For the CDR3, the DNA is TGTGCCAGCACCTCAATTACGGGTGGTAATGAAAAACTGTTTTTT.

This clonotype was counted ten times or more. This chain joins TRBV30 and TRBJ2-3; 11 nucleotides agree with TRBD2. Germline V gene data show CDR1 as GTSNPN and CDR2 as SVGIG (reference sequence). The length of the CDR3 is 14 residues. V lost 5 bases to trimming and J lost 14 bases; unmatched junction nucleotides: 15. CDR3 sequence (DNA): TGTGCCTGGGAGACCGGGACTAGCGGAACTAGGCTGTATTTT. It translates to CAWETGTSGTRLYF.

This clonotype was observed at least ten times. J is TRBJ2-7 and V is TRBV12-3 or TRBV12-4, with 13 positions matching TRBD2. Trimming removed 3 bases from V and 2 bases from J; junction bases left unmatched: 10. CDR3 size: 18 residues. The CDR3 DNA reads TGTGCCAGCAGTTTCTGGAGGACTAGCGGGAGTGTTCCCTACGAGCAGTACTTC. This gives the protein CASSFWRTSGSVPYEQYF.

This clonotype was observed many times. J is TRBJ2-5 and V is TRBV5-6, with D unclear. V shed 4 bases and J shed 3 bases, with 10 bases lying between them. CDR1 is SGHDT and CDR2 is YYEEEE in the germline V gene. The CDR3 length is 13 residues. The DNA for the CDR3 is TGTGCCAGCAGCCAAATGGCGGAAGAGACCCAGTACTTC. As protein: CASSQMAEETQYF.

This clonotype was counted only a few times. The rearrangement uses TRBV28 and TRBJ2-7, with TRBD2 matching over 7 bases. CDR1 MDHEN and CDR2 SYDVKM come from the germline V gene. CDR3 length: 14 residues. V dropped 6 bases and J dropped 4; count of bases not matched to a gene: 9. DNA for the CDR3: TGTGCCAGCAGCTCCGGGACTACCTTATACGAGCAGTACTTC. This gives the protein CASSSGTTLYEQYF. The full variable domain, completed using reference TRBV28 and TRBJ2-7, is DVKVTQSSRYLVKRTGEKVFLECVQDMDHENMFWYRQDPGLGLRLIYFSYDVKMKEKGDIPEGYSVSREKKERFSLILESASTNQTSMYLCASSSGTTLYEQYFGPGTRLTVT.

This clonotype was seen many times. This chain links TRBV28 with TRBJ1-2; D remains ambiguous. This CDR3 spans 12 amino acids. Germline V gene sequence: CDR1 MDHEN, CDR2 SYDVKM. The V gene lost 3 bases and the J gene lost 4 bases, with 6 bases spanning the gap. The CDR3 here is CASSLWLYGYTF. The CDR3 bases are TGTGCCAGCAGTTTGTGGCTCTATGGCTACACCTTC.

This clonotype was seen many times. The rearrangement uses TRBV12-3 or TRBV12-4 and TRBJ2-7; a possible D gene is TRBD1 (6 bases). This CDR3 is built from 13 residues. Trimming shortened V by 3 bases and J by 2 bases, and 8 bases separated the two germline ends. The CDR3 region is CASSFRGPYEQYF. CDR3 DNA: TGTGCCAGCAGTTTCAGGGGCCCCTACGAGCAGTACTTC.

This clonotype was counted at least ten times. This chain joins TRBV5-1 and TRBJ1-6; weak D call: TRBD1 (5 bases). The CDR3 sequence is 16 residues long. Trimming stripped 1 base from V and 7 bases from J, with 15 bases between. In germline, CDR1 is SGHRS, CDR2 YFSETQ. The CDR3 spells CASSLLRQTANSPLHF. DNA for the CDR3: TGCGCCAGCAGCTTGTTAAGACAGACGGCGAATTCACCCCTCCACTTT.

Many counts were recorded for this clonotype. The chain combines TRBV7-9 with TRBJ1-2; the D gene is possibly TRBD1 (6 bases). Trimming shortened V by 3 bases and J by 8 bases, and 7 bases separated the two germline ends. The length of the CDR3 is 11 residues. CDR1 is SEHNR and CDR2 is FQNEAQ in the germline V gene (reference sequence). The CDR3 coding sequence is TGTGCCAGCAGCTTTGGGGGCGGCTACACCTTC. It is translated as CASSFGGGYTF.

There are many counts of this clonotype. V and J are TRBV5-1 and TRBJ2-5; D is undetermined. The CDR3 extends over 12 amino acids. V was trimmed by 1 base and J by 3 bases, leaving 4 bases between them. Germline values: CDR1 SGHRS, CDR2 YFSETQ. CDR3 loop: CASSLTKETQYF. CDR3 nucleotides: TGCGCCAGCAGCTTGACGAAAGAGACCCAGTACTTC.

In its sample, this clonotype was seen many times. The CDR3 is CASSPGTSGGQETQYF. CDR3 sequence (DNA): TGTGCCAGCAGCCCGGGGACTAGCGGGGGACAAGAGACCCAGTACTTC. V and J are TRBV7-2 and TRBJ2-5; TRBD2 agrees at 14 bases. Germline V gene data show CDR1 as SGHTA and CDR2 as FQGNSA. V was clipped by 5 bases and J by 2 bases; unmatched bases: 4. This CDR3 region has 16 residues.

This clonotype was recorded many times. The chain links TRBV5-1 to TRBJ2-1; D may be TRBD2 (6 bases). The CDR3 length is 14 residues. V lost 2 bases and J lost 8, with 14 bases in between. CDR1 and CDR2 from the germline V gene are SGHRS and YFSETQ. The CDR3 here is CASSFSGPGDEQFF. The CDR3 DNA follows: TGCGCCAGCAGCTTCTCCGGGCCGGGGGATGAGCAGTTCTTC.

This clonotype was detected ten times or more. This chain connects TRBV28 to TRBJ2-7, with a possible D match to TRBD2 (6 bases). The CDR3 is 14 residues long. V lost 6 bases to trimming and J lost 0 bases, with 12 bases between them. Germline CDR1 MDHEN, CDR2 SYDVKM. The DNA of the CDR3 is TGTGCCAGCAGACCTGGAGGGCCCTCCTACGAGCAGTACTTC. This gives the protein CASRPGGPSYEQYF. The variable domain in full, with the rest retrieved from reference TRBV28 and TRBJ2-7, is DVKVTQSSRYLVKRTGEKVFLECVQDMDHENMFWYRQDPGLGLRLIYFSYDVKMKEKGDIPEGYSVSREKKERFSLILESASTNQTSMYLCASRPGGPSYEQYFGPGTRLTVT.

This clonotype was counted ten times or more. The chain employs TRBV27 and TRBJ2-1; 12 bases align to TRBD2. V shed 4 bases, J shed 7 bases, and the junction held 5 bases outside the gene matches. This CDR3 is built from 15 residues. The germline gives CDR1 MNHEY, CDR2 SMNVEV (reference sequence). CDR3 sequence (DNA): TGTGCCAGCAGTTCAGGACTAGCGGGAAAAAATGAGCAGTTCTTC. It yields the protein CASSSGLAGKNEQFF.

This clonotype was observed at least ten times. The genes are TRBV20-1 and TRBJ2-1; possibly TRBD1 for D (6 bases). The CDR3 length is 13 residues. The V and J ends lost 3 bases and 3 bases respectively, with 9 bases between them. Germline V gives CDR1 DFQATT, CDR2 SNEGSKA (reference sequence). The CDR3 sequence is CSASKDSYNEQFF. The CDR3 DNA is TGCAGTGCTAGCAAGGACAGCTACAATGAGCAGTTCTTC.

This clonotype appeared many times. This chain links TRBV20-1 with TRBJ2-7; D is uncertain. Trimming removed 0 bases from V and 3 bases from J, with 9 bases in between. This CDR3 spans 13 amino acids. In germline, CDR1 is DFQATT, CDR2 SNEGSKA (reference sequence). The chain's CDR3 is CSARDHSDYEQYF. In DNA, the CDR3 is TGCAGTGCTAGAGATCACTCAGACTACGAGCAGTACTTC.

The table lists this clonotype with many counts. This chain joins TRBV7-9 and TRBJ1-1; TRBD1 might be the D (5 bases). V was trimmed by 1 base and J by 0 bases, leaving 9 bases between them. Germline CDR1 and CDR2: SEHNR and FQNEAQ (reference sequence). The CDR3 extends over 15 amino acids. The CDR3 sequence is CASSLGQSMNTEAFF. The CDR3 DNA reads as TGTGCCAGCAGCTTAGGACAGAGTATGAACACTGAAGCTTTCTTT. Variable domain in full (rest from reference TRBV7-9 and TRBJ1-1): DTGVSQNPRHKITKRGQNVTFRCDPISEHNRLYWYRQTLGQGPEFLTYFQNEAQLEKSRLLSDRFSAERPKGSFSTLEIQRTEQGDSAMYLCASSLGQSMNTEAFFGQGTRLTVV.

This clonotype showed up many times. The V and J genes are TRBV6-6 and TRBJ2-3, with 11 bases fitting TRBD1. With 4 bases clipped from V and 5 bases from J, the junction kept 5 bases outside the gene matches. The CDR3 is 15 amino acids. Germline V gives CDR1 MNHNY, CDR2 SVGAGI (reference sequence). CDR3 in DNA: TGTGCCAGCAGTTCGGGACAGGGGGTCCAAGATACGCAGTATTTT. This encodes CASSSGQGVQDTQYF.

This clonotype turned up a few times. This sequence may be a read error, since a much larger clone differs from it by one base. This chain uses TRBV29-1 with TRBJ2-5, with TRBD1 matching over 8 bases. The ends lost 4 bases at V and 10 bases at J; junction bases unmatched: 8. Looked up from germline, CDR1 is SQVTM and CDR2 is ANQGSEA. This CDR3 spans 12 amino acids. The CDR3 DNA follows: TGCAGCGTTGGGGACAGGATAAAAGTCCAGTACTTC. Its protein product is CSVGDRIKVQYF.

The table lists this clonotype with many counts. V gene TRBV15 combines with J gene TRBJ1-2; D is unclear. V was trimmed by 0 bases and J by 4 bases, leaving 3 bases between them. Germline V CDR1 and CDR2: LNHNV, YYDKDF (reference sequence). This CDR3 is 12 amino acids long. CDR3 sequence reads: CATSRDGYGYTF. CDR3 DNA: TGTGCCACCAGCAGAGATGGCTATGGCTACACCTTC.